This is a list of T cell receptor beta chains from one sample in a study of beta chain features in type 1 diabetes. TCRdb keeps only in-frame clones here, not all; method: immunoSEQ multiplex PCR. Among 350,000 to 450,000 clones listed, around 12% were seen once. The sample taken for sequencing was naive CD4+ T cells from blood. The receptors shown here come from a woman in her late teens or twenties with type 1 diabetes. CDR3s leave out the opening cysteine and the closing phenylalanine or tryptophan. The size of a clone is reported for some rows only, either as once, few or many, or as a class for expanded clones.

v_gene,abundance,j_gene,CDR3aa
TRBV7-9,few,TRBJ2-1,ASSLALDSRRVNEQF
TRBV18,few,TRBJ2-3,ASSPPGAADTQY
TRBV4-1,few,TRBJ2-7,ASSQPGQGNGEQY
TRBV9,few,TRBJ2-7,ASSPGTSGYEQY
TRBV29-1,-,TRBJ2-5,SVGHRVEETQY
TRBV4-3,-,TRBJ2-7,ASSLGVTYEQY
TRBV5-6,few,TRBJ2-7,ASSLGGEQY
TRBV7-9,-,TRBJ2-3,ASSSPSGVADTQY
TRBV4-2,-,TRBJ2-1,ASSQDRDEQF
TRBV27,-,TRBJ2-1,ASTHLAGRGYNEQF
TRBV7-2,few,TRBJ2-5,ASSSRETQY
TRBV18,few,TRBJ1-6,ASSPQNSPLH
TRBV29-1,few,TRBJ1-2,SVGPRLERYGYT
TRBV30,few,TRBJ1-1,AWSDRGRVGRAF
TRBV4-3,few,TRBJ2-1,ASSQTSGRGAEQF
TRBV11-2,few,TRBJ2-1,ASSSNSDEQF
TRBV28,-,TRBJ2-7,ASSPSGGRAPQY
TRBV2,few,TRBJ2-6,ASGTGGANVLT
TRBV7-2,few,TRBJ2-2,ASSITTPAGELF
TRBV28,-,TRBJ2-5,ASSQKQETQY
TRBV29-1,few,TRBJ2-1,SVESGAGGLL
TRBV27,-,TRBJ2-7,ASSLGTSGRLRPYEQY
TRBV28,few,TRBJ2-1,ASSLGGLGIAEQF
TRBV4-2,-,TRBJ1-5,ASSQDEGAQPQH
TRBV9,few,TRBJ2-5,ASSGGPAGHKETQY
TRBV5-1,-,TRBJ2-7,ASRPTTGAYGYEQY
TRBV5-4,-,TRBJ2-1,ASSLRESRGEQF
TRBV7-2,-,TRBJ1-1,ASSLPRQFTEAF
TRBV10-3,few,TRBJ2-7,AISDLLAGGPDEQY
TRBV5-4,few,TRBJ2-1,ASSPGTGYNEQF
TRBV30,-,TRBJ2-5,AWSVPGGWVETQY
TRBV9,few,TRBJ1-4,ASSVQGTNEKLF
TRBV7-9,-,TRBJ2-2,ASSPWGQGGTGELF
TRBV14,few,TRBJ2-1,ASSLERRGNEQF
TRBV7-2,-,TRBJ2-7,ASSRSSYEQY
TRBV18,-,TRBJ2-7,ASSPTRAEYEQY
TRBV25-1,few,TRBJ2-5,ASRAGGRETQY